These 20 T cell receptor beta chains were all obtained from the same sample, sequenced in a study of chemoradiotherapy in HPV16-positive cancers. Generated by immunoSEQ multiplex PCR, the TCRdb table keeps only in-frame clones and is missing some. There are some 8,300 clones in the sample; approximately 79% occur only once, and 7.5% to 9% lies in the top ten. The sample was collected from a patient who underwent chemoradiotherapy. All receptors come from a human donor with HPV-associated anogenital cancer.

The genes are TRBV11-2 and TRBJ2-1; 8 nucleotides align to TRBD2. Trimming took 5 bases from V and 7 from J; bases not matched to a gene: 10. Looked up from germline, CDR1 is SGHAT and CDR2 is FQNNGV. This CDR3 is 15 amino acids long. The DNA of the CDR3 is TGTGCCAGCAGCCCCCTACGCGGGAGGAAAAATGAGCAGTTCTTC. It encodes CASSPLRGRKNEQFF.

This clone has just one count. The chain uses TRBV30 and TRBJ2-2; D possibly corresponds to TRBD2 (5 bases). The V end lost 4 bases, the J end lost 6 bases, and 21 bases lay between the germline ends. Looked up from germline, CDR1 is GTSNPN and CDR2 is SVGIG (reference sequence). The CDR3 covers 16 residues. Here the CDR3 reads CAWIGRGKLVSGELFF. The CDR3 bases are TGTGCCTGGATCGGTCGTGGGAAACTAGTCTCCGGGGAGCTGTTTTTT.

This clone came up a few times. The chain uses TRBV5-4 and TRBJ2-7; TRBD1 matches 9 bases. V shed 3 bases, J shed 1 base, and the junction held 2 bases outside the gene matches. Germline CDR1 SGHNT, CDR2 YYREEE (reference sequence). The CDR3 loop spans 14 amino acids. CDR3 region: CASSSGTGSYEQYF. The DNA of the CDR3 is TGTGCCAGCAGCTCCGGGACAGGGTCCTACGAGCAGTACTTC. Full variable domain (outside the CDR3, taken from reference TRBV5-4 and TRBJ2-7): ETGVTQSPTHLIKTRGQQVTLRCSSQSGHNTVSWYQQALGQGPQFIFQYYREEENGRGNFPPRFSGLQFPNYSSELNVNALELDDSALYLCASSSGTGSYEQYFGPGTRLTVT.

The CDR3 DNA reads TGTGCCAGCAGGGGATTAAAACAGGTTGGCTACACCTTC. Its translation is CASRGLKQVGYTF. This chain links TRBV2 with TRBJ1-2, with TRBD1 as a possible D gene (5 bases). The CDR3 totals 13 residues. Trimming stripped 6 bases from V and 7 bases from J, with 15 bases between. The germline V gene encodes CDR1 SNHLY and CDR2 FYNNEI.

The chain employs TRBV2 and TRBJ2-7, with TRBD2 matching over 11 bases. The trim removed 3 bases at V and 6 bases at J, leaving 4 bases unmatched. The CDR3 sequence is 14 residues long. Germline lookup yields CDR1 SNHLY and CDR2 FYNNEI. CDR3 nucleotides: TGTGCCAGCAGTGAGAGTCTAGCGGGAGGCGAGCAGTACTTC. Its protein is CASSESLAGGEQYF.

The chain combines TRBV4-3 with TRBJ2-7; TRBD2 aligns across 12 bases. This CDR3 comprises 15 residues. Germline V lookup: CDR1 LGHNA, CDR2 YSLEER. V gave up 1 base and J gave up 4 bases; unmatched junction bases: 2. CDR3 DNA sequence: TGCGCCAGCAGCCAAGGACTAGCGGGAGCGTACGAGCAGTACTTC. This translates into CASSQGLAGAYEQYF.

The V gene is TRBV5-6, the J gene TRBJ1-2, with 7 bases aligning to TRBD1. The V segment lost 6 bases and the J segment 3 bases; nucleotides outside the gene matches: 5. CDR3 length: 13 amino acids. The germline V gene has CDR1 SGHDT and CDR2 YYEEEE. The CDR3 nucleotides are TGTGCCAGCACCCGAGACAGGGACTATGGCTACACCTTC. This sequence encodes CASTRDRDYGYTF.

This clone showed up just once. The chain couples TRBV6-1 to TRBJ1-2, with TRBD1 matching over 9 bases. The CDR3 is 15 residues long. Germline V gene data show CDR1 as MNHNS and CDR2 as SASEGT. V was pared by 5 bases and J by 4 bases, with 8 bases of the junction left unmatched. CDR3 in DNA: TGTGCCAGCAGTAAAACAGGGGGCGGCGTCTATGGCTACACCTTC. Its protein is CASSKTGGGVYGYTF.

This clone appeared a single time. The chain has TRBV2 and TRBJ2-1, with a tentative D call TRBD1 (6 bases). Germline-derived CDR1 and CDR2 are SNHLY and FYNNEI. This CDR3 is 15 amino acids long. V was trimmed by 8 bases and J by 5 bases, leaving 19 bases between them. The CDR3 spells CASVGAGLRNNEQFF. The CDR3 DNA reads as TGTGCCAGCGTGGGGGCCGGATTACGAAACAATGAGCAGTTCTTC.

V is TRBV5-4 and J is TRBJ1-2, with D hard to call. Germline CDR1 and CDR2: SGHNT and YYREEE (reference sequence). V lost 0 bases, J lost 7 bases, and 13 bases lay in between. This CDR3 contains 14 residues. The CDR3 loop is CASSLEQAWSGYTF. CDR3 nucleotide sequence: TGTGCCAGCAGCTTGGAGCAGGCGTGGAGTGGCTACACCTTC. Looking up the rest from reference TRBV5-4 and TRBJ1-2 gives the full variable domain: ETGVTQSPTHLIKTRGQQVTLRCSSQSGHNTVSWYQQALGQGPQFIFQYYREEENGRGNFPPRFSGLQFPNYSSELNVNALELDDSALYLCASSLEQAWSGYTFGSGTRLTVV.

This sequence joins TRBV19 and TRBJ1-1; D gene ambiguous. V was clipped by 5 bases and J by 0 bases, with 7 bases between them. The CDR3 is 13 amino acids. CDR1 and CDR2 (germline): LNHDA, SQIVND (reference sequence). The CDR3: CASSSEMNTEAFF. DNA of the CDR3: TGTGCCAGTAGTTCGGAAATGAACACTGAAGCTTTCTTT.

The CDR3 DNA follows: TGTGCCACATGGGACAGTCCATCTAGCACAGATACGCAGTATTTT. This translates into CATWDSPSSTDTQYF. The chain couples TRBV28 to TRBJ2-3; TRBD1 matches at 7 bases. Per germline, CDR1 MDHEN and CDR2 SYDVKM. The CDR3 is made up of 15 amino acids. Trimming removed 10 bases from V and 0 bases from J; junction bases left unmatched: 10.

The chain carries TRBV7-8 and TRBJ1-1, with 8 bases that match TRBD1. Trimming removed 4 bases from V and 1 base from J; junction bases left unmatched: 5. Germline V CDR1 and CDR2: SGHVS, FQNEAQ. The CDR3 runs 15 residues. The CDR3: CASSSRTGWNTEAFF. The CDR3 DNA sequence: TGTGCCAGCAGCTCTCGGACAGGGTGGAACACTGAAGCTTTCTTT.

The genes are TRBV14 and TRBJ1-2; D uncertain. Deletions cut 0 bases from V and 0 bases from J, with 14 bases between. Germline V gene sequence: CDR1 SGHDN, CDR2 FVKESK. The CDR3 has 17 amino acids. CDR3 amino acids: CASSQESWPETNYGYTF. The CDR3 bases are TGTGCCAGCAGCCAAGAGAGTTGGCCGGAGACTAACTATGGCTACACCTTC.

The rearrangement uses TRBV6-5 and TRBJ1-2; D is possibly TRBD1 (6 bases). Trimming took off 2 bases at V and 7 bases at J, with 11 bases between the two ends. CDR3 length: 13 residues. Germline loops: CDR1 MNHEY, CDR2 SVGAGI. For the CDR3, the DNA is TGTGCCAGCAGTTACACAACAGGGTCTGGCTACACCTTC. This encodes CASSYTTGSGYTF.

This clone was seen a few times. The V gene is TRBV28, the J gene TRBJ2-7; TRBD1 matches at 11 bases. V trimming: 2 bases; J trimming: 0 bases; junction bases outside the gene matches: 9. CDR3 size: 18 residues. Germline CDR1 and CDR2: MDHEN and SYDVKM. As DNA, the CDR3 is TGTGCCAGCAGTTTAGGGACAGGGGGTATAGGGGGCTCCTACGAGCAGTACTTC. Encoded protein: CASSLGTGGIGGSYEQYF. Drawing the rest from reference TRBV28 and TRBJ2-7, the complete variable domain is DVKVTQSSRYLVKRTGEKVFLECVQDMDHENMFWYRQDPGLGLRLIYFSYDVKMKEKGDIPEGYSVSREKKERFSLILESASTNQTSMYLCASSLGTGGIGGSYEQYFGPGTRLTVT.

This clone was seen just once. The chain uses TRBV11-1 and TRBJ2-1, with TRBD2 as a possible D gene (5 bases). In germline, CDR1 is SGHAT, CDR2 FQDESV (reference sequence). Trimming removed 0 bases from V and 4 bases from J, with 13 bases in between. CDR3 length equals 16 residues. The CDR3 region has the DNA TGTGCCAGCAGCTTAGCAGGTAGCGAGGGATACAATGAGCAGTTCTTC. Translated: CASSLAGSEGYNEQFF.

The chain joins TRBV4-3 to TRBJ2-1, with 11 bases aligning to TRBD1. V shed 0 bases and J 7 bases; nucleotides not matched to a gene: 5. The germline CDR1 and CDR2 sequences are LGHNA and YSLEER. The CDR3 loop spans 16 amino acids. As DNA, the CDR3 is TGCGCCAGCAGCCAAGATGCGGGACAGGGGGGGAATGAGCAGTTCTTC. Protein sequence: CASSQDAGQGGNEQFF.

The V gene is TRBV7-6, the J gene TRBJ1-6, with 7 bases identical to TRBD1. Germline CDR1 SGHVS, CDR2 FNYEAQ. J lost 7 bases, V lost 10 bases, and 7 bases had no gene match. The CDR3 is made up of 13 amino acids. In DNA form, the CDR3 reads TGTGCCACCCGACAGGGTGGGAATTCACCCCTCCACTTT. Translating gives CATRQGGNSPLHF.

CDR3 sequence (DNA): TGCGCCAGCAGCCAAGATCCCCCGTACAGGGCGGGGGGCAATCAGCCCCAGCATTTT. It encodes CASSQDPPYRAGGNQPQHF. The rearrangement joins TRBV4-1 to TRBJ1-5; a possible D gene is TRBD1 (6 bases). The ends were cut back, 0 bases at V and 2 bases at J, with 20 bases in the middle. The germline V gene encodes CDR1 MGHRA and CDR2 YSYEKL. The CDR3 loop spans 19 amino acids.